The TCR beta chain described here comes from a study of blood T cells in healthy people across ages. The germline CDR1 and CDR2 sequences are LGHNT and FRNRAP. This CDR3 spans 15 amino acids. Trimming removed 0 bases at V and 5 bases at J, with 12 bases between. A sample-barcoded 5' primer and a J-beta primer mix were used in a second PCR of roughly 6 to 11 cycles. Every single cDNA molecule received a tag from a template-switch adaptor with 12 random nucleotides. One entry per CDR3 protein results from TCRdb running MiXCR on the 5' RACE reads. This sample carries 920,000 or so distinct CDR3 sequences, under 45% of them seen once, and the ten largest clones take approximately 20%. Notes on the study in general: Per million T cells, the diversity of TCR beta decreased roughly linearly as age advanced. There were more naive CD4+ cells and higher diversity in long-lived donors than in aged donors.

There are a few counts of this clonotype. The antigen is not known. The chain is built from TRBV12-5 and TRBJ2-3; D is unclear. The sequence was collected from a woman aged 55-69 years in good health. The material sequenced was blood. CDR3 bases: TGTGCTAGTGGTTTGGTAGGCCTTCTGGGAGATACGCAGTATTTT. Translating it yields CASGLVGLLGDTQYF.